The 11 T cell receptor beta chains below were found in one sample sequenced in a study of shared clonotypes between healthy human individuals. This table comes from immunoSEQ multiplex PCR, and its TCRdb copy is limited to in-frame clones, with some not included. This table holds fewer than 600,000 clones, around 78% found once. Sequenced material: PBMCs. The source is a woman aged 40 to 50 in good health. Some clones in this sample may be carry-over from other donors' samples.

CDR3 bases: TGTGCCAGCAGTGAAAGTAGGGACAGCTATGGCTACACCTTC. This translates into CASSESRDSYGYTF. The chain has TRBV25-1 and TRBJ1-2; 7 bases are shared with TRBD1. The CDR3 extends over 14 amino acids. Trimming removed 2 bases from V and 4 bases from J; junction bases left unmatched: 4. Germline CDR1 and CDR2: MGHDK and SYGVNS.

The chain links TRBV11-2 to TRBJ1-1; no clear D. Trimming took off 4 bases at V and 5 bases at J, with 14 bases between the two ends. Germline lookup yields CDR1 SGHAT and CDR2 FQNNGV. This CDR3 is 14 amino acids long. In nucleotides, the CDR3 is TGTGCCAGCAGCTCTCAGGCGGAGGGAACTGAAGCTTTCTTT. Its translation: CASSSQAEGTEAFF.

This sequence joins TRBV6-1 and TRBJ2-7; D unresolved. Germline CDR1 MNHNS, CDR2 SASEGT. Trimming removed 5 bases at V and 0 bases at J, with 8 bases between. The CDR3 sequence is 13 residues long. DNA of the CDR3: TGTGCCAGCAGTTTAGGCGGCTCCTACGAGCAGTACTTC. Residues: CASSLGGSYEQYF.

The chain is built from TRBV4-1 and TRBJ1-3; D is uncertain. Per germline, CDR1 MGHRA and CDR2 YSYEKL. The CDR3 length is 13 residues. V lost 6 bases, J lost 8 bases, and 14 bases lay in between. The CDR3 sequence: CASSHLGSHTIYF. In DNA, the CDR3 is TGCGCCAGCAGTCACCTTGGGAGTCACACCATATATTTT.

This clone showed up many times. The J gene is TRBJ2-1, the V gene TRBV19; D possibly corresponds to TRBD2 (5 bases). The CDR3 extends over 15 amino acids. Germline loops: CDR1 LNHDA, CDR2 SQIVND (reference sequence). Between the trimmed V and J ends, which lost 4 bases and 6 bases, there was a span of 16 bases. This chain's CDR3 is CASSTGLSWGNEQFF. As DNA, the CDR3 is TGTGCCAGTAGTACCGGACTGTCCTGGGGCAATGAGCAGTTCTTC.

The V call is TRBV7-6, the J call TRBJ2-1; no reliable D call. The germline gives CDR1 SGHVS, CDR2 FNYEAQ. V was trimmed by 4 bases and J by 5 bases, leaving 15 bases between them. The CDR3 covers 15 residues. The CDR3 nucleotides read TGTGCCAGCAGCTCCGGCCCCCAGGCCCACAATGAGCAGTTCTTC. Its protein is CASSSGPQAHNEQFF.

For this clone: A read error is possible here, since a much larger clone lies one base away. The chain uses TRBV6-5 and TRBJ1-2; the D is unclear. The CDR3 has 15 residues. CDR1 is MNHEY and CDR2 is SVGAGI in the germline V gene. The CDR3 DNA reads TGTGCCAGCAGTCCGTGGGAGGGCGACGTTAATGGCTGCACCTTC. Translation: CASSPWEGDVNGCTF.

The V call is TRBV27, the J call TRBJ2-3; a weak D match, TRBD2 (6 bases). V lost 5 bases to trimming and J lost 1 base, with 10 bases between them. The CDR3 sequence is 14 residues long. Germline V CDR1 and CDR2: MNHEY, SMNVEV (reference sequence). CDR3 amino acids: CASSLSGRTDTQYF. The CDR3 nucleotides read TGTGCCAGCAGTCTTAGCGGTCGCACAGATACGCAGTATTTT.

This chain links TRBV6-1 with TRBJ2-3; 7 bases match TRBD2. The J segment lost 3 bases and the V segment lost 1 base, leaving 7 bases of the junction unmatched. The CDR3 contains 16 residues. The germline gives CDR1 MNHNS, CDR2 SASEGT. In nucleotides, the CDR3 is TGTGCCAGCAGTGAAGTAAGGACTAGGGCGACAGATACGCAGTATTTT. Translated: CASSEVRTRATDTQYF.

The chain recombines TRBV7-2 with TRBJ2-5; D gene uncertain. The ends were cut back, 5 bases at V and 2 bases at J, with 9 bases in the middle. CDR1 SGHTA and CDR2 FQGNSA come from the germline V gene. The length of the CDR3 is 13 residues. This CDR3 reads CASSPRDQETQYF. CDR3 nucleotides: TGTGCCAGCAGCCCTCGTGATCAAGAGACCCAGTACTTC.

The CDR3 loop reads CASSVGLAGTGTDTQYF. CDR3 DNA sequence: TGTGCCAGCAGTGTGGGACTAGCGGGAACGGGCACAGATACGCAGTATTTT. J is TRBJ2-3 and V is TRBV6-4, with 13 nucleotides matching TRBD2. V was clipped by 4 bases and J by 1 base; unmatched bases: 5. The CDR3 length is 17 residues. Germline V gene lookup returns CDR1 MRHNA and CDR2 SNTAGT.